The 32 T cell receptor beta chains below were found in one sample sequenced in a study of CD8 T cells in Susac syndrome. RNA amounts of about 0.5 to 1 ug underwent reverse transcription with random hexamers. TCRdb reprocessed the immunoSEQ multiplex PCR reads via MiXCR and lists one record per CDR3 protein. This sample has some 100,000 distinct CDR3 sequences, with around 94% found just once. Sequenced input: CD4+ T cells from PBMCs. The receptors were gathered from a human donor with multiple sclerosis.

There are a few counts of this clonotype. The CDR3, as DNA: TGTGCCAGCTCACTTCAGGATCAAGAGACCCAGTACTTC. It codes for CASSLQDQETQYF. The chain carries TRBV18 and TRBJ2-5, with D unclear. This CDR3 has 13 amino acids. Germline V gene lookup returns CDR1 KGHSH and CDR2 LQKENI. V was clipped by 4 bases and J by 2 bases, with 8 bases between them. Combining the CDR3 with reference TRBV18 and TRBJ2-5 gives the whole variable domain NAGVMQNPRHLVRRRGQEARLRCSPMKGHSHVYWYRQLPEEGLKFMVYLQKENIIDESGMPKERFSAEFPKEGPSILRIQQVVRGDSAAYFCASSLQDQETQYFGPGTRLLVL.

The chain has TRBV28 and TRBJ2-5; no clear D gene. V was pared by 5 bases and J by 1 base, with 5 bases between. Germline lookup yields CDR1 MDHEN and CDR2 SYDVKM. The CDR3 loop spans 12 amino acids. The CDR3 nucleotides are TGTGCCAGCAGTGCAATCCAAGAGACCCAGTACTTC. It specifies CASSAIQETQYF.

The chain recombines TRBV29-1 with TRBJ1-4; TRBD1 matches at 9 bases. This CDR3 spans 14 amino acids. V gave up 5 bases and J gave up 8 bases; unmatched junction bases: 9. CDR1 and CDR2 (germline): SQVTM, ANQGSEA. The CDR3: CSVFNRGRDEKLFF. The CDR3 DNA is TGCAGCGTTTTTAACAGGGGGCGCGACGAAAAACTGTTTTTT.

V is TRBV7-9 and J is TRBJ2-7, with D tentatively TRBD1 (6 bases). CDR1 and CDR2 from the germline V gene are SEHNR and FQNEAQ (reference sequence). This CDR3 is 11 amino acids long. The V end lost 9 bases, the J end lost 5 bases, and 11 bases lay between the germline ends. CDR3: CASSRGNEQYF. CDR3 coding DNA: TGTGCCAGTTCAAGGGGGAACGAGCAGTACTTC.

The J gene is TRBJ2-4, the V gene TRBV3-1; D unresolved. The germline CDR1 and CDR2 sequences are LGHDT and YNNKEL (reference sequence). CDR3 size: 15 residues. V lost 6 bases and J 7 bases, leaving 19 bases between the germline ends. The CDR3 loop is CASSPEKVQGNIQYF. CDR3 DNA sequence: TGTGCCAGCAGTCCGGAGAAAGTCCAAGGGAACATTCAGTACTTC. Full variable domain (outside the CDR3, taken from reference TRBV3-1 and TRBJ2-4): DTAVSQTPKYLVTQMGNDKSIKCEQNLGHDTMYWYKQDSKKFLKIMFSYNNKELIINETVPNRFSPKSPDKAHLNLHINSLELGDSAVYFCASSPEKVQGNIQYFGAGTRLSVL.

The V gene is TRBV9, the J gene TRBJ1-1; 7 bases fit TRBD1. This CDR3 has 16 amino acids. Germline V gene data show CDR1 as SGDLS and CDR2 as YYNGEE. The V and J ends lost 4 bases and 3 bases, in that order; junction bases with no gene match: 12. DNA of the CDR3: TGTGCCAGCAGCCTCAGGACAGGATCCTTGGACACTGAAGCTTTCTTT. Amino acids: CASSLRTGSLDTEAFF.

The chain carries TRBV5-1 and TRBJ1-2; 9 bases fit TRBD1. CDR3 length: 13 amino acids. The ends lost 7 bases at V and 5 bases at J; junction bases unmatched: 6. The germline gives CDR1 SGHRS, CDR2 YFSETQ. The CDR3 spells CASRDREGYGYTF. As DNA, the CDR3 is TGCGCCAGCCGGGACAGGGAGGGGTATGGCTACACCTTC.

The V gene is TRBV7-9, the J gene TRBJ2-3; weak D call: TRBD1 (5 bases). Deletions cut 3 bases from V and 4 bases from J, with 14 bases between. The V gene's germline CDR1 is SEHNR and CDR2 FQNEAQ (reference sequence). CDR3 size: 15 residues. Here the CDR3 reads CASSFSWQGADTQYF. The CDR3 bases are TGTGCCAGCAGCTTCTCATGGCAGGGTGCAGATACGCAGTATTTT.

CDR3 residues: CAWVGTGGSQPQHF. The CDR3 DNA sequence: TGTGCCTGGGTTGGGACAGGGGGCTCTCAGCCCCAGCATTTT. The genes are TRBV30 and TRBJ1-5; 12 nucleotides agree with TRBD1. The V segment lost 5 bases and the J segment 6 bases; nucleotides outside the gene matches: 5. Germline assignment: CDR1 GTSNPN and CDR2 SVGIG (reference sequence). The CDR3 loop spans 14 amino acids.

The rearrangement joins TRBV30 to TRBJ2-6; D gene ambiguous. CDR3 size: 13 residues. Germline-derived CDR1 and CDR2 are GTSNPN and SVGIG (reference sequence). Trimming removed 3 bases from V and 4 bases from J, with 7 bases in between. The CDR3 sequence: CAWRVRGANVLTF. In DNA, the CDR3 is TGTGCCTGGAGGGTAAGAGGGGCCAACGTCCTGACTTTC.

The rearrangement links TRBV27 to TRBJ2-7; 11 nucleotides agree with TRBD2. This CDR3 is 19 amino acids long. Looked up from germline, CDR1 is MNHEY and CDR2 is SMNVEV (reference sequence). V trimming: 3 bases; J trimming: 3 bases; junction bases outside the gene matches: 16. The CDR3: CASSFRQGPGTSGDYEQYF. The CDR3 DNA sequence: TGTGCCAGCAGTTTTCGTCAGGGCCCCGGGACTAGCGGCGACTACGAGCAGTACTTC.

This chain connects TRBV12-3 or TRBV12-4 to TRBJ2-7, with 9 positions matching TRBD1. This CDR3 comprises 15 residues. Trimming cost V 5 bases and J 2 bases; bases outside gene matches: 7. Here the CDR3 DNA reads TGTGCCAGCAGTGGACGGGGACAGGGTGCCTACGAGCAGTACTTC. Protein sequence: CASSGRGQGAYEQYF.

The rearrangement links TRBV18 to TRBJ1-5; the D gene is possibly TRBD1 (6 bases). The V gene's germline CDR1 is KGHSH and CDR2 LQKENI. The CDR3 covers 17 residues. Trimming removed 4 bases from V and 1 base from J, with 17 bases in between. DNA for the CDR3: TGTGCCAGCTCACAACAAGGAACAGGGCGGAGCAATCAGCCCCAGCATTTT. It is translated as CASSQQGTGRSNQPQHF. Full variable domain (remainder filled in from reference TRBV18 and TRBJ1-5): NAGVMQNPRHLVRRRGQEARLRCSPMKGHSHVYWYRQLPEEGLKFMVYLQKENIIDESGMPKERFSAEFPKEGPSILRIQQVVRGDSAAYFCASSQQGTGRSNQPQHFGDGTRLSIL.

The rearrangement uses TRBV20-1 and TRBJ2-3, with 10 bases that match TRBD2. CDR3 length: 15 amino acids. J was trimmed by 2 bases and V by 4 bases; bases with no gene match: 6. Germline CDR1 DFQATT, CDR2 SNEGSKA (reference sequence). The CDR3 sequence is CSATRLAGTTDTQYF. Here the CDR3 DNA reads TGCAGTGCTACCAGACTAGCGGGTACCACAGATACGCAGTATTTT.

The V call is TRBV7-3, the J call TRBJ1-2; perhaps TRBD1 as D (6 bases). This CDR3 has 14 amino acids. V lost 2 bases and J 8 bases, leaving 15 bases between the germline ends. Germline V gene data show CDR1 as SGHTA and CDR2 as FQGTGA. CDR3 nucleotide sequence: TGTGCCAGCAGCTTACCGGGGGCAGGGAACGGCTACACCTTC. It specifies CASSLPGAGNGYTF.

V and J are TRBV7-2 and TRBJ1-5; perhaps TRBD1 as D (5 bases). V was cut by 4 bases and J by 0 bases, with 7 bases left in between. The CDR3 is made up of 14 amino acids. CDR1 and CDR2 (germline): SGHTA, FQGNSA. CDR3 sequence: CASSWTTSNQPQHF. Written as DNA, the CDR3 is TGTGCCAGCAGCTGGACAACTAGCAATCAGCCCCAGCATTTT. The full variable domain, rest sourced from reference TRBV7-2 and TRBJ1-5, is GAGVSQSPSNKVTEKGKDVELRCDPISGHTALYWYRQSLGQGLEFLIYFQGNSAPDKSGLPSDRFSAERTGGSVSTLTIQRTQQEDSAVYLCASSWTTSNQPQHFGDGTRLSIL.

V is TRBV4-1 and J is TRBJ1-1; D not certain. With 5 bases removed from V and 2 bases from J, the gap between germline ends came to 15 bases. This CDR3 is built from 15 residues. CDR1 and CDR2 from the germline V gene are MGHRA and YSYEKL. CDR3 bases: TGCGCCAGCAGCTCAGCGGCGTCTAAAAACACTGAAGCTTTCTTT. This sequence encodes CASSSAASKNTEAFF.

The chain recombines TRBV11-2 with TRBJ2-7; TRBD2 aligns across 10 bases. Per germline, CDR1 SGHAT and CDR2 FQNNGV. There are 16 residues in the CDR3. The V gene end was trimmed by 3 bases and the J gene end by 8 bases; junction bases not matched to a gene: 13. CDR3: CASSLGRSGGALKQYF. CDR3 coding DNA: TGTGCCAGCAGCTTGGGAAGGAGCGGGGGGGCCCTGAAGCAGTACTTC.

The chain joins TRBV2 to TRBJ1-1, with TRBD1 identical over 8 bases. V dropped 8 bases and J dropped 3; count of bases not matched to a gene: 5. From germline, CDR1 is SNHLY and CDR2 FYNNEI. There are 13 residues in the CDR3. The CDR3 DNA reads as TGTGCCAGCGTCACAGGGGGGTACACTGAAGCTTTCTTT. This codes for CASVTGGYTEAFF. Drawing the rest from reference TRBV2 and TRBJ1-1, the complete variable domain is EPEVTQTPSHQVTQMGQEVILRCVPISNHLYFYWYRQILGQKVEFLVSFYNNEISEKSEIFDDQFSVERPDGSNFTLKIRSTKLEDSAMYFCASVTGGYTEAFFGQGTRLTVV.

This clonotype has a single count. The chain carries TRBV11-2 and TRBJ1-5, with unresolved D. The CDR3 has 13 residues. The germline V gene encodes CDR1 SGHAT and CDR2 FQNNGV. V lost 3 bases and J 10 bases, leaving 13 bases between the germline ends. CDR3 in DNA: TGTGCCAGCAGCTTGGATCGTATCAGCCCCCAGCATTTT. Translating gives CASSLDRISPQHF.

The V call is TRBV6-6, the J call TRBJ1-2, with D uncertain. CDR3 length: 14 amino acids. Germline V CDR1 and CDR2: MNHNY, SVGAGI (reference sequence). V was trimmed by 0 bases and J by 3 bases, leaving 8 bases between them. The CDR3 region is CASSYSAGDYGYTF. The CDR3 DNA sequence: TGTGCCAGCAGTTACTCGGCAGGAGACTATGGCTACACCTTC.

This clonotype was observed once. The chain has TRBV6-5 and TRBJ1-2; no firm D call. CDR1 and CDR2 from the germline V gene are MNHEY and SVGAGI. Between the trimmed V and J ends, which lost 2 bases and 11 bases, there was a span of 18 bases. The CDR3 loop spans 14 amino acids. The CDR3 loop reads CASSYDSWIASYTF. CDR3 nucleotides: TGTGCCAGCAGTTACGACTCCTGGATAGCGTCTTACACCTTC.

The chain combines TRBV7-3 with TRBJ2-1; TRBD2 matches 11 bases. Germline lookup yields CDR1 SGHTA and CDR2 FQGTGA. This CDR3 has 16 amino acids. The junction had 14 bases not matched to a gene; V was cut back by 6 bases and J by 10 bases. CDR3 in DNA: TGTGCCAGCAGTTCCTCCGGGACTAGCGGTTCTGGGGAGCAGTTCTTC. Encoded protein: CASSSSGTSGSGEQFF.

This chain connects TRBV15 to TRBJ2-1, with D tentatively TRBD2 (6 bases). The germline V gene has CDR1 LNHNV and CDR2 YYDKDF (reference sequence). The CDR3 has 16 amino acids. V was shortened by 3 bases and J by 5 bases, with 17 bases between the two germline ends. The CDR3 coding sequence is TGTGCCACCAGCAGGGAGGCCCAGCGGGTAAACAATGAGCAGTTCTTC. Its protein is CATSREAQRVNNEQFF.

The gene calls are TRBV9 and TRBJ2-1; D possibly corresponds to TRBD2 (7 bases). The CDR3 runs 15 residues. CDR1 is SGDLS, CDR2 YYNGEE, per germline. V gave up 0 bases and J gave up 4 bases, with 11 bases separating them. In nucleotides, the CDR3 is TGTGCCAGCAGCGTAGAGGGGGGGCGGTACAATGAGCAGTTCTTC. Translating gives CASSVEGGRYNEQFF.

In DNA form, the CDR3 reads TGTGCCAGCAGTCTCGGGGGGAAGTATGGCTACACCTTC. This encodes CASSLGGKYGYTF. The chain has TRBV12-3 or TRBV12-4 and TRBJ1-2, with D perhaps matching TRBD1 (5 bases). V dropped 5 bases and J dropped 5 bases, with 12 bases sitting between them. CDR3 length: 13 residues.

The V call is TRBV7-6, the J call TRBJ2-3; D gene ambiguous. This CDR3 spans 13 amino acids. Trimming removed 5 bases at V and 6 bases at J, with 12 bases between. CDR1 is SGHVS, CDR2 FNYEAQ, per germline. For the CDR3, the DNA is TGTGCCAGCAGCCTACAGCCCACGGATACGCAGTATTTT. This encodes CASSLQPTDTQYF.

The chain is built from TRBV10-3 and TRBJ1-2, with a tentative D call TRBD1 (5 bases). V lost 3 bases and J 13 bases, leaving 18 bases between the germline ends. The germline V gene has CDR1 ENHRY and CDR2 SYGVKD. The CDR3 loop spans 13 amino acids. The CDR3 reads CAISEAGTPRGTF. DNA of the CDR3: TGTGCCATCAGTGAAGCCGGGACGCCTCGCGGCACCTTC.

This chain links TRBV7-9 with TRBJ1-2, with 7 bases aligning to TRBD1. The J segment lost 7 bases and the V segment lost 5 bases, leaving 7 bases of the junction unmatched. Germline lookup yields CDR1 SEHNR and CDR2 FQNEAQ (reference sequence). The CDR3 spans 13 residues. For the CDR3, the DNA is TGTGCCAGCAGCGTACAGGGGAAAGGTGGCTACACCTTC. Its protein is CASSVQGKGGYTF.

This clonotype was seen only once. CDR3 loop: CSARAGSTYGYTF. As DNA, the CDR3 is TGCAGTGCTAGAGCGGGGTCCACCTATGGCTACACCTTC. The rearrangement uses TRBV20-1 and TRBJ1-2; D gene unclear. The CDR3 length is 13 residues. Trimming pared 1 base from V and 4 bases from J, leaving 10 bases between. Germline CDR1 reads DFQATT; CDR2 reads SNEGSKA (reference sequence).

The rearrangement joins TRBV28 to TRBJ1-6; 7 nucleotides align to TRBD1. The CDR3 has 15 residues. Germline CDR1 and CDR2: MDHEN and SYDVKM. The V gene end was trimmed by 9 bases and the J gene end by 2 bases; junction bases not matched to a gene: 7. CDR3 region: CASSFDRAYNSPLHF. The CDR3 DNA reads TGTGCCAGTTCCTTCGACAGGGCCTATAATTCACCCCTCCACTTT.

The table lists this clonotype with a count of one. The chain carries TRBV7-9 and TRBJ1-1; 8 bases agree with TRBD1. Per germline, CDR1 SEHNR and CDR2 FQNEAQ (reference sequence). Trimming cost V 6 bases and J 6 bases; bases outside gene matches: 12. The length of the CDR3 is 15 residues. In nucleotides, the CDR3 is TGTGCCAGCAGACGACCAGGGGGCGCGTTCGCTGAAGCTTTCTTT. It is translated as CASRRPGGAFAEAFF.